One sample yielded the 20 T cell receptor beta chains listed below, sequenced in a study of blood T cell repertoires in COVID-19. Assay: immunoSEQ multiplex PCR; the TCRdb copy retains only in-frame clones and omits some. The table lists about 150,000 clones, 80% to 90% of them singletons, with more than 3% in the top ten. Sequencing was done on a sample of peripheral blood. The receptor set was obtained from a man aged 65-85 years with acute or convalescent COVID-19.

J is TRBJ2-3 and V is TRBV28; 9 nucleotides align to TRBD1. The CDR3 length is 14 residues. The germline CDR1 and CDR2 sequences are MDHEN and SYDVKM. V shed 4 bases, J shed 5 bases, and the junction held 4 bases outside the gene matches. The CDR3: CASSYTGGKDTQYF. In nucleotides, the CDR3 is TGTGCCAGCAGTTACACAGGGGGCAAAGATACGCAGTATTTT.

V usage is TRBV4-1 and J usage is TRBJ2-3; possibly TRBD2 for D (6 bases). The CDR3 spans 16 residues. Trimming shortened V by 1 base and J by 5 bases, and 16 bases separated the two germline ends. Germline V gene data show CDR1 as MGHRA and CDR2 as YSYEKL. The CDR3 reads CASSQGTNRAGDTQYF. For the CDR3, the DNA is TGCGCCAGCAGCCAAGGGACAAACAGAGCGGGAGATACGCAGTATTTT.

The chain is built from TRBV24-1 and TRBJ2-2, with D tentatively TRBD2 (6 bases). Germline CDR1 reads KGHDR; CDR2 reads SFDVKD. V lost 9 bases to trimming and J lost 5 bases, with 15 bases between them. The length of the CDR3 is 14 residues. CDR3 protein: CATGSPGDTGELFF. The CDR3, as DNA: TGTGCCACCGGGTCCCCGGGAGATACCGGGGAGCTGTTTTTT.

V and J are TRBV6-1 and TRBJ2-1; unclear D gene. The CDR3 runs 15 residues. Germline V lookup: CDR1 MNHNS, CDR2 SASEGT. Deletions cut 7 bases from V and 7 bases from J, with 20 bases between. The CDR3 sequence is CASKRSQSRTNEQFF. Here the CDR3 DNA reads TGTGCCAGCAAACGTTCACAGTCCCGTACGAATGAGCAGTTCTTC.

This chain uses TRBV7-3 with TRBJ2-7; weak D call: TRBD2 (6 bases). Trimming removed 5 bases at V and 7 bases at J, with 15 bases between. The CDR3 covers 13 residues. Germline CDR1 SGHTA, CDR2 FQGTGA. CDR3 loop: CASSPRPAGEQYF. CDR3 DNA: TGTGCCAGCAGCCCGAGGCCGGCGGGGGAGCAGTACTTC.

The V call is TRBV3-1 (or the pseudogene TRBV3-2), the J call TRBJ2-6; D might be TRBD2 (6 bases). The length of the CDR3 is 20 residues. Trimming pared 0 bases from V and 0 bases from J, leaving 18 bases between. In germline, CDR1 is LGHDT, CDR2 YNNKEL (reference sequence). The CDR3 protein is CASSQDSGVRAFSGANVLTF. In nucleotides, the CDR3 is TGTGCCAGCAGCCAAGATTCGGGAGTTCGGGCTTTCTCTGGGGCCAACGTCCTGACTTTC.

This clone was observed a handful of times. This chain's CDR3 is CASSADRSGYTF. The CDR3 DNA reads as TGTGCCAGCAGTGCGGACAGGTCAGGCTACACCTTC. The rearrangement links TRBV28 to TRBJ1-2; 7 nucleotides line up with TRBD1. This CDR3 contains 12 residues. V lost 5 bases and J lost 8; bases outside the gene matches: 5. Germline CDR1 MDHEN, CDR2 SYDVKM.

The rearrangement uses TRBV28 and TRBJ1-2; D is ambiguous. Germline V gene lookup returns CDR1 MDHEN and CDR2 SYDVKM. Trimming stripped 5 bases from V and 2 bases from J, with 21 bases between. CDR3 length: 17 amino acids. The CDR3 protein is CASSPTALGRWNYGYTF. The CDR3 region has the DNA TGTGCCAGCAGTCCTACGGCCCTCGGCAGGTGGAACTATGGCTACACCTTC.

The chain's CDR3 is CASSPAGGPNIQYF. In nucleotides, the CDR3 is TGTGCCAGCTCACCAGCGGGAGGGCCAAACATTCAGTACTTC. The V gene is TRBV18, the J gene TRBJ2-4, with 9 bases identical to TRBD2. The CDR3 loop spans 14 amino acids. Germline V gene sequence: CDR1 KGHSH, CDR2 LQKENI. The V and J ends lost 2 bases and 6 bases, in that order; junction bases with no gene match: 2.

The V gene is TRBV10-3, the J gene TRBJ1-1; D may be TRBD1 (6 bases). The CDR3 is 12 amino acids. V gave up 5 bases and J gave up 7 bases, with 11 bases separating them. In germline, CDR1 is ENHRY, CDR2 SYGVKD. CDR3 sequence: CAISTGRDEAFF. CDR3 in DNA: TGTGCCATCAGTACAGGGAGGGATGAAGCTTTCTTT.

CDR3 in amino acids: CASSGPPGAGNEKLFF. CDR3 in DNA: TGTGCCAGTAGTGGCCCCCCAGGGGCAGGGAATGAAAAACTGTTTTTT. The chain uses TRBV19 and TRBJ1-4; maybe TRBD1 (6 bases). The CDR3 is 16 amino acids. Germline V gene sequence: CDR1 LNHDA, CDR2 SQIVND (reference sequence). Trimming removed 5 bases from V and 5 bases from J, with 18 bases in between.

The chain couples TRBV18 to TRBJ1-6, with D possibly matching TRBD1 (5 bases). Germline loops: CDR1 KGHSH, CDR2 LQKENI. The V and J ends lost 3 bases and 6 bases respectively, with 15 bases between them. The CDR3 sequence is 16 residues long. The CDR3 bases are TGTGCCAGCTCACCCACGACGGGGGAGTTTAATTCACCCCTCCACTTT. Protein product: CASSPTTGEFNSPLHF.

This sequence joins TRBV5-1 and TRBJ1-2; 9 bases map to TRBD1. Germline V gene data show CDR1 as SGHRS and CDR2 as YFSETQ. This CDR3 region has 15 residues. V shed 4 bases and J 4 bases; nucleotides not matched to a gene: 8. Here the CDR3 reads CASSLGTGTFYGYTF. The CDR3 DNA follows: TGCGCCAGCAGCCTCGGGACAGGGACTTTCTATGGCTACACCTTC.

This rearrangement joins TRBV14 to TRBJ1-1, with 10 nucleotides matching TRBD1. The CDR3 spans 16 residues. Germline-derived CDR1 and CDR2 are SGHDN and FVKESK. The V segment lost 4 bases and the J segment 5 bases; nucleotides outside the gene matches: 10. CDR3: CASSPWTGGGWTEAFF. CDR3 DNA sequence: TGTGCCAGCAGCCCTTGGACAGGGGGAGGTTGGACTGAAGCTTTCTTT.

This chain links TRBV25-1 with TRBJ2-3; possible D gene TRBD1, 5 bases. Germline assignment: CDR1 MGHDK and CDR2 SYGVNS. V shed 3 bases and J shed 0 bases, with 10 bases lying between them. CDR3 length: 15 residues. The CDR3 region has the DNA TGTGCCAGCAGTGATCCAGGGCCTAGCACAGATACGCAGTATTTT. This codes for CASSDPGPSTDTQYF.

The chain links TRBV5-1 to TRBJ2-1, with 9 bases matching TRBD1. Per germline, CDR1 SGHRS and CDR2 YFSETQ. This CDR3 has 16 amino acids. The J segment lost 7 bases and the V segment lost 5 bases, leaving 13 bases of the junction unmatched. CDR3 amino acids: CASRYTGTGPLNEQFF. As DNA, the CDR3 is TGCGCCAGCAGGTACACCGGGACAGGGCCGTTGAATGAGCAGTTCTTC.

This chain joins TRBV6-2 or TRBV6-3 and TRBJ2-7, with D maybe TRBD2 (6 bases). Per the germline V gene, CDR1 is MNHEY and CDR2 is SVGEGT. The CDR3 totals 16 residues. The germline V and J ends were trimmed by 5 bases and 3 bases, with 20 bases remaining between them. The DNA for the CDR3 is TGTGCCAGCAGTACGGGACTCAGCGGAGTTTTCTACGAGCAGTACTTC. Its translation: CASSTGLSGVFYEQYF.

This clone was picked up one time. The V gene is TRBV27, the J gene TRBJ2-3, with 8 bases lining up with TRBD2. Germline CDR1 and CDR2: MNHEY and SMNVEV (reference sequence). The length of the CDR3 is 16 residues. After removal of 4 bases from V and 1 base from J, the junction contained 7 bases not matched to a gene. In DNA form, the CDR3 reads TGTGCCAGCAGTTCTTATACTAGCGGAGGCACAGATACGCAGTATTTT. Its protein product is CASSSYTSGGTDTQYF.

V usage is TRBV21-1 and J usage is TRBJ2-7; the table's D call, TRBD2, has no DNA check behind it. TRBV21-1 corresponds to a pseudogene. This CDR3 has 14 amino acids. CDR3 nucleotide sequence: TGTGCCAGCAGCAATATCGGGAGGGCCGGCGAGCAGTACTTC. Protein product: CASSNIGRAGEQYF.

The chain recombines TRBV3-1 (or the pseudogene TRBV3-2) with TRBJ1-1, with D possibly matching TRBD1 (6 bases). Per the germline V gene, CDR1 is LGHDT and CDR2 is YNNKEL (reference sequence). The CDR3 is 14 amino acids. Trimming took off 4 bases at V and 1 base at J, with 10 bases between the two ends. CDR3 loop: CASSLMDRNTEAFF. For the CDR3, the DNA is TGTGCCAGCAGCCTTATGGACAGGAACACTGAAGCTTTCTTT.